Listed below are T cell receptor beta chains from one sample, sequenced in a study of shared clonotypes between healthy human individuals. This table comes from immunoSEQ multiplex PCR, and its TCRdb copy is limited to in-frame clones, with some not included. The sample lists around 2,100,000 clones, roughly 94% occurring once. Sequenced material: naive CD8+ T cells sorted from blood. Receptors were obtained from a young man in good health. The conserved cysteine and the conserved F or W are not part of the CDR3 here. Fields, in order: J gene, V gene, CDR3 protein.

TRBJ1-3,TRBV6-1,ASSSGRSSGNTIY
TRBJ1-6,TRBV13,ASSLEFGGGPPEPLH
TRBJ1-4,TRBV4-1,ASSPRDVNEKLF
TRBJ1-1,TRBV7-9,ASSLAQGETEAF
TRBJ1-3,TRBV7-8,ASSLDQGSGNTIY
TRBJ2-7,TRBV4-3,ASSHGLASYEQY
TRBJ1-6,TRBV28,ASSFGALSSYNSPLH
TRBJ2-7,TRBV11-2,ASSLSSLAGIYEQY
TRBJ2-4,TRBV28,ASSLTGLRNIQY
TRBJ2-2,TRBV4-2,ASSQDGDIPGELF
TRBJ1-5,TRBV11-2,ASSLGALPNQPQH
TRBJ2-2,TRBV5-5,ASSSGDRVNTGELF
TRBJ2-1,TRBV19,AVGYSYNEQF
TRBJ2-3,TRBV5-1,ASSYGTGTDTQY
TRBJ2-1,TRBV19,ASSIGLAGGHEQF
TRBJ2-7,TRBV7-8,ASRPRTGKSYEQY
TRBJ2-2,TRBV27,ASSPGLNTGELF
TRBJ1-1,TRBV4-1,ASSQLMNTEAF
TRBJ1-1,TRBV9,ASSGTGRAEAF
TRBJ2-7,TRBV30,AWSAVSLEKSEQY
TRBJ2-7,TRBV13,ASSVYSYEQY
TRBJ2-1,TRBV27,ASSLSGATEQF
TRBJ2-3,TRBV25-1,ASREKADTQY
TRBJ2-1,TRBV4-1,ASSPIRLAGTDEQF
TRBJ1-1,TRBV4-1,ASSQGLGMNTEAF
TRBJ2-6,TRBV29-1,SVADPIASGANVLT
TRBJ1-2,TRBV27,ASSLDWSSNYGYT
TRBJ2-2,TRBV7-6,ASSPIGANTGELF
TRBJ2-7,TRBV7-9,ASSATLQGPYEQY
TRBJ2-3,TRBV9,ASSASTSIWVDTQY
TRBJ1-2,TRBV6-6,ASSYVEGASYGYT
TRBJ2-1,TRBV7-6,ASSPLEDRGGYNEQF
TRBJ2-5,TRBV5-1,ASSLVSRAETQY
TRBJ2-1,TRBV7-6,ASSLSGRYNEQF
TRBJ2-7,TRBV5-4,ASSWGQGASYEQY
TRBJ2-7,TRBV4-3,ASSQASGSSYEQY
TRBJ2-7,TRBV6-5,ASSYSTGQKFYEQY
TRBJ2-5,TRBV5-6,ASSGTGLAGVQTQY
TRBJ2-7,TRBV4-2,ASSPRDSTYEQY
TRBJ2-2,TRBV7-2,ASSLGLPGPRLGGELF
TRBJ2-7,TRBV7-6,ASSPNEQVQY
TRBJ2-7,TRBV4-3,ASSEGLAGGSSYEQY
TRBJ2-7,TRBV5-1,ASSLAGQGNEQY
TRBJ1-1,TRBV19,ASRRGGDTEAF
TRBJ1-6,TRBV9,ASSEGRGASPLH
TRBJ2-1,TRBV27,ASREASGGFSYNEQF
TRBJ2-1,TRBV7-9,ASSLGASGGYNEQF
TRBJ1-2,TRBV21-1,ASSKAGVGYT
TRBJ2-2,TRBV6-5,ASSYDSLNTGELF
TRBJ1-1,TRBV30,AWSVVGEGTEAF
TRBJ2-7,TRBV6-5,ASSYAGVTYEQY
TRBJ2-1,TRBV2,ASAGGPGNEQF
TRBJ1-6,TRBV29-1,SVGPRTGEPLH
TRBJ2-2,TRBV27,ASSYTSGVGELF
TRBJ1-2,TRBV27,ASSETPIPVYGYT
TRBJ1-1,TRBV11-2,ASSLGAGGGTEAF
TRBJ2-5,TRBV11-2,ASSPQAGAAETQY